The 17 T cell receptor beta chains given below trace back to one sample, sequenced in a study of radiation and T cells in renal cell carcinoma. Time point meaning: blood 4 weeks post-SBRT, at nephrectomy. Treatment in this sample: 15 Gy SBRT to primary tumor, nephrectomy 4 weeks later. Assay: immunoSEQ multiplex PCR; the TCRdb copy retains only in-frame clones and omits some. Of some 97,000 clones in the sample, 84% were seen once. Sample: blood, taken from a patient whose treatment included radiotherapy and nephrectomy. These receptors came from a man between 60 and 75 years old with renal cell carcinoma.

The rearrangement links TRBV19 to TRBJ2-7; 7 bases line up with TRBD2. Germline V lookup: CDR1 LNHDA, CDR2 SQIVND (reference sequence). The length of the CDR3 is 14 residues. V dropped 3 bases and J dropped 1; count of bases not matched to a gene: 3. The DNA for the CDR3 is TGTGCCAGTAGTATCCAGCGGGATTCCTACGAGCAGTACTTC. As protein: CASSIQRDSYEQYF.

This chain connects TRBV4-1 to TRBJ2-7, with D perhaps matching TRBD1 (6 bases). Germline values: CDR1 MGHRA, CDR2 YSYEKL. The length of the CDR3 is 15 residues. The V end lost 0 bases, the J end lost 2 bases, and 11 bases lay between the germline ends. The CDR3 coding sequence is TGCGCCAGCAGCCAAGATAACAGGGCTCCCTACGAGCAGTACTTC. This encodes CASSQDNRAPYEQYF.

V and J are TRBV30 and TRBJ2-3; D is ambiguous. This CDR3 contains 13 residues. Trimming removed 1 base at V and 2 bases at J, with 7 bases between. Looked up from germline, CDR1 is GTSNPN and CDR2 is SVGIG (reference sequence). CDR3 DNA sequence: TGTGCCTGGAGTGCTATTAACACAGATACGCAGTATTTT. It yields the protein CAWSAINTDTQYF. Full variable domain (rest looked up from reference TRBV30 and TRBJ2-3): SQTIHQWPATLVQPVGSPLSLECTVEGTSNPNLYWYRQAAGRGLQLLFYSVGIGQISSEVPQNLSASRPQDRQFILSSKKLLLSDSGFYLCAWSAINTDTQYFGPGTRLTVL.

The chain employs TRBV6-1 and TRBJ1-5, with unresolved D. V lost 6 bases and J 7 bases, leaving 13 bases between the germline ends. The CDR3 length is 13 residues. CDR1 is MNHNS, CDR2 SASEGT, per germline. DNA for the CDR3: TGTGCCAGCAGCGCCGGTGCGGGCCAGCCCCAGCATTTT. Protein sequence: CASSAGAGQPQHF.

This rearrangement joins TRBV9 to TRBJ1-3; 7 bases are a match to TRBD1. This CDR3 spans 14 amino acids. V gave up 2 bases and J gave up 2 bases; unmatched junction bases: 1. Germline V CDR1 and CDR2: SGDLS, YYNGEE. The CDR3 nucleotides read TGTGCCAGCAGCGTGACAGGGCCTGGAAACACCATATATTTT. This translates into CASSVTGPGNTIYF.

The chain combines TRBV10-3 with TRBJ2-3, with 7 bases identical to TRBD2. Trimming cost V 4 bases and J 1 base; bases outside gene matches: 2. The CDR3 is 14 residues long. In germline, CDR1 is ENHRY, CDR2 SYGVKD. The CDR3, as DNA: TGTGCCATCAGTGGACTAGCACGCACAGATACGCAGTATTTT. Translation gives CAISGLARTDTQYF.

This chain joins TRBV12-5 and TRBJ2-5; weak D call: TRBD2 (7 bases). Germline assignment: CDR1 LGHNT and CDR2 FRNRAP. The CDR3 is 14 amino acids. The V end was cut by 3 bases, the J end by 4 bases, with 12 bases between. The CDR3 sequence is CASGLGGRGETQYF. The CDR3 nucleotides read TGTGCTAGTGGTTTAGGGGGGAGGGGAGAGACCCAGTACTTC.

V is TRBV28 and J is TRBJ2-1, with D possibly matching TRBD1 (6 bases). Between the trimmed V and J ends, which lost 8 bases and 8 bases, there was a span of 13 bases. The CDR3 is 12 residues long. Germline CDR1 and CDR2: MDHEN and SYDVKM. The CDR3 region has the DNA TGTGCCAGCTCCACCCAGGGGCATGAGCAGTTCTTC. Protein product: CASSTQGHEQFF.

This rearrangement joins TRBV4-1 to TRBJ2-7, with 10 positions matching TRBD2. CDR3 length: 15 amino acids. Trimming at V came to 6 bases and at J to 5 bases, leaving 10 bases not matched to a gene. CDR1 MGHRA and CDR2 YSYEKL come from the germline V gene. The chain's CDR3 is CASSSSGRGVDEQYF. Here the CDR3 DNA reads TGCGCCAGCAGTTCTAGCGGGAGAGGGGTCGACGAGCAGTACTTC.

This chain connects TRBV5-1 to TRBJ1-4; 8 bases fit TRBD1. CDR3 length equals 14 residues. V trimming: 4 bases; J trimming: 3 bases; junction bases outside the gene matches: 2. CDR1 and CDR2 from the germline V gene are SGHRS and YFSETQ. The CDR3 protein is CASSQGAANEKLFF. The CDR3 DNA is TGCGCCAGCAGCCAGGGGGCGGCTAATGAAAAACTGTTTTTT.

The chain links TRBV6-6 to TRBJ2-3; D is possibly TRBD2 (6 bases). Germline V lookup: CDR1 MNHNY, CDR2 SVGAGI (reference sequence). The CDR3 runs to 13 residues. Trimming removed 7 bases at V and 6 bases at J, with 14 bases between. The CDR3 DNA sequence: TGTGCCAGCAAACGGGATGCGGGGGATACGCAGTATTTT. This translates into CASKRDAGDTQYF.

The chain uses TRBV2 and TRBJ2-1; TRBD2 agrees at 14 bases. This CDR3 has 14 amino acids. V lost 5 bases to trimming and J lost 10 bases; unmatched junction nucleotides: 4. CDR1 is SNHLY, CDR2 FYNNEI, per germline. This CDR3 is CASSRTSGRSEQFF. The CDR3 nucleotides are TGTGCCAGCAGTCGGACTAGCGGGAGGTCCGAGCAGTTCTTC.

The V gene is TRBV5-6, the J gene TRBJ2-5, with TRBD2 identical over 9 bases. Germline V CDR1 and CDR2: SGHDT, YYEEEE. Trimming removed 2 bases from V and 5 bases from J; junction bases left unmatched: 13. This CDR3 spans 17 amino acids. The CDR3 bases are TGTGCCAGCAGCTTTTTAGCGGGAGTTGCTAGGGGGGAGACCCAGTACTTC. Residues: CASSFLAGVARGETQYF.

CDR3 protein: CASRAARTGNQPQHF. Written as DNA, the CDR3 is TGTGCCAGCCGGGCGGCCCGGACGGGCAATCAGCCCCAGCATTTT. The V and J genes are TRBV28 and TRBJ1-5; no clear D. CDR1 MDHEN and CDR2 SYDVKM come from the germline V gene. The CDR3 is 15 amino acids. Trimming removed 8 bases at V and 2 bases at J, with 16 bases between.

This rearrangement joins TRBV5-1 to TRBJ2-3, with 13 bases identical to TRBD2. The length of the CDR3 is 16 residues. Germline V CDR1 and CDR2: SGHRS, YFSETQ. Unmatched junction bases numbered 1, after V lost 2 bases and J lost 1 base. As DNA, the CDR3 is TGCGCCAGCAGCTTCACTAGCGGGAGGGGCACAGATACGCAGTATTTT. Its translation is CASSFTSGRGTDTQYF.

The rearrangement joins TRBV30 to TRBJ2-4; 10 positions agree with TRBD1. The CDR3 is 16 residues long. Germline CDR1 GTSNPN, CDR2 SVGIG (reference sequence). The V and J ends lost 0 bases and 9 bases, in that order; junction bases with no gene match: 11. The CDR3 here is CAWSVRDRGYPFIQYF. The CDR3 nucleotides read TGTGCCTGGAGTGTACGGGACAGGGGTTATCCTTTCATTCAGTACTTC.

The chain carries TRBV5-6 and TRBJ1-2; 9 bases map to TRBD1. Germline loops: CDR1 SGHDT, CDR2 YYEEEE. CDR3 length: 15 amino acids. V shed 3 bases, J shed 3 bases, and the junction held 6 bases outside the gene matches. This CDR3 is CASSSMDRGDYGYTF. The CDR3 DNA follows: TGTGCCAGCAGCTCCATGGACAGGGGCGACTATGGCTACACCTTC.